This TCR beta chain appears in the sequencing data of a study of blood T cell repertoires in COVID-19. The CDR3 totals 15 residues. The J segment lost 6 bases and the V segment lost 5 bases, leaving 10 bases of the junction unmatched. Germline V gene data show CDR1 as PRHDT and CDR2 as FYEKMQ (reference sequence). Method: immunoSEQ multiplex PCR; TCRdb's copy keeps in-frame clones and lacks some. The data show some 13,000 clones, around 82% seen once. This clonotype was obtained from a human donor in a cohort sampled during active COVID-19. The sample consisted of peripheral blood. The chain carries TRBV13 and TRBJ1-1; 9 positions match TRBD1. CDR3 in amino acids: CASSDAGQGRSEAFF. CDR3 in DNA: TGTGCCAGCAGCGATGCGGGACAGGGTCGTTCTGAAGCTTTCTTT.